This is a list of T cell receptor beta chains from one sample in a study of T cell repertoires in cytomegalovirus infection. TCRdb itself ran the reads through MiXCR, one entry per CDR3 protein. In the table there are hundreds of thousands of distinct CDR3 sequences, around 10% of which are singletons. The sequenced sample consisted of PBMCs. Receptors were obtained from a human donor in good health (CMV status not recorded). Some clones in this sample may be carry-over from other donors' samples. Each CDR3 is given with its conserved first and last residue. A D gene is named only where the DNA matches it firmly. Part of the rows lack a size; the others show once, few, many or a class for expanded clones.

NA	TRBJ2-7	NA	TRBV18	CASSPLITTGPNYEQYF	TGTGCCAGCTCACCCCTTATAACGACAGGTCCTAACTACGAGCAGTACTTC
many	TRBJ2-3	NA	TRBV29-1	CSVARAPEDTQYF	TGCAGCGTTGCCCGGGCACCGGAGGATACGCAGTATTTT
many	TRBJ2-5	NA	TRBV18	CASSPAGSSAAVSQYF	TGTGCCAGCTCACCAGCGGGGTCCTCCGCTGCGGTTTCCCAGTACTTC
many	TRBJ2-2	NA	TRBV19	CASSISLGNTGELFF	TGTGCCAGTAGTATCTCTCTCGGGAACACCGGGGAGCTGTTTTTT
NA	TRBJ2-5	TRBD2	TRBV5-1	CASSAGIRGGQETQYF	TGCGCCAGCAGCGCTGGGATACGGGGGGGGCAAGAGACCCAGTACTTC
many	TRBJ2-2	NA	TRBV7-8	CASSLQGELFF	TGTGCCAGCAGCTTACAGGGGGAGCTGTTTTTT
NA	TRBJ1-1	NA	TRBV5-1	CASSLWRGGAEAFF	TGCGCCAGCAGCTTGTGGCGGGGGGGGGCTGAAGCTTTCTTT
NA	TRBJ2-5	TRBD2	TRBV7-6	CASSNGLAGRGETQYF	TGTGCCAGCAGTAACGGACTAGCGGGGAGGGGGGAGACCCAGTACTTC
many	TRBJ1-2	TRBD1	TRBV7-9	CASSYDRDGYTF	TGTGCCAGCAGCTACGACAGGGATGGCTACACCTTC
few	TRBJ2-1	TRBD1	TRBV20-1	CSASGGQGMNEQFF	TGCAGTGCTAGCGGGGGACAGGGGATGAATGAGCAGTTCTTC
many	TRBJ2-6	NA	TRBV18	CASSPDRDVLTF	TGTGCCAGCTCACCAGACAGAGACGTCCTGACTTTC
NA	TRBJ2-7	NA	TRBV10-3	CAIREGTDSYEQYF	TGTGCCATCAGGGAGGGGACAGACTCCTACGAGCAGTACTTC
many	TRBJ1-3	NA	TRBV3-1	CASTGGDPGNTIYF	TGTGCCAGCACCGGCGGGGATCCAGGAAACACCATATATTTT
many	TRBJ2-1	TRBD1	TRBV7-2	CASSPGTGVGEQFF	TGTGCCAGCAGCCCCGGGACAGGGGTGGGTGAGCAGTTCTTC
many	TRBJ2-2	NA	TRBV5-1	CASSLGRDGTGELFF	TGCGCCAGCAGCTTGGGCAGGGACGGCACCGGGGAGCTGTTTTTT
many	TRBJ2-2	NA	TRBV5-5	CASSLRGGGRNTGELFF	TGTGCCAGCAGCTTAAGGGGAGGGGGCCGAAACACCGGGGAGCTGTTTTTT
NA	TRBJ2-7	TRBD2	TRBV5-1	CASSSFTSGRSGEQYF	TGCGCCAGCAGCTCCTTTACTAGCGGGAGGTCCGGGGAGCAGTACTTC
few	TRBJ1-3	NA	TRBV5-4	CASSWGGGGSGNTIYF	TGTGCCAGCAGCTGGGGTGGAGGGGGCTCTGGAAACACCATATATTTT
NA	TRBJ2-5	NA	TRBV11-2	CASSVLHQETQYF	TGTGCCAGCAGCGTCTTACATCAAGAGACCCAGTACTTC
many	TRBJ2-5	TRBD1	TRBV5-6	CASSLRGRGRLGETQYF	TGTGCCAGCAGCTTGAGGGGCAGGGGGCGTTTAGGAGAGACCCAGTACTTC
few	TRBJ1-2	TRBD1	TRBV9	CASSVAGTGVVGYTF	TGTGCCAGCAGCGTCGCCGGGACAGGGGTTGTTGGCTACACCTTC
NA	TRBJ2-5	NA	TRBV4-1	CASSQEGSGGQETQYF	TGCGCCAGCAGCCAAGAAGGGAGTGGCGGCCAAGAGACCCAGTACTTC
many	TRBJ2-1	TRBD2	TRBV11-3	CASSPGHGTSGVYNEQFF	TGTGCCAGCAGCCCCGGGCATGGAACTAGCGGGGTGTACAATGAGCAGTTCTTC
medium-sized	TRBJ2-7	NA	TRBV7-2	CASSAEGGHEQYF	TGTGCCAGCAGCGCGGAGGGCGGCCACGAGCAGTACTTC
many	TRBJ2-7	NA	TRBV6-1	CASSETGISYEQYF	TGTGCCAGCAGCGAAACAGGAATTTCCTACGAGCAGTACTTC
many	TRBJ2-1	NA	TRBV14	CASSQGTINEQFF	TGTGCCAGCAGCCAGGGTACAATCAATGAGCAGTTCTTC
many	TRBJ2-3	TRBD2	TRBV6-5	CASIPTSGVSDTQYF	TGTGCCAGCATTCCGACTAGCGGGGTCTCAGATACGCAGTATTTT
NA	TRBJ1-5	TRBD1	TRBV7-9	CASSTGGDQPQHF	TGTGCCAGCAGCACAGGGGGCGATCAGCCCCAGCATTTT
NA	TRBJ2-7	TRBD1	TRBV28	CASIDTGALGAYEQYF	TGTGCCAGCATCGATACAGGGGCTCTGGGCGCCTACGAGCAGTACTTC
many	TRBJ2-5	NA	TRBV7-9	CASSFRGPIEETQYF	TGTGCCAGCAGCTTCCGGGGACCCATTGAGGAGACCCAGTACTTC
once	TRBJ2-1	TRBD2	TRBV5-1	CASSLNPGLADNEQFF	TGCGCCAGCAGCTTGAACCCGGGACTAGCGGACAATGAGCAGTTCTTC
NA	TRBJ1-2	NA	TRBV27	CASSLSLPVTGPYYGYTF	TGTGCCAGCAGTTTATCCCTTCCCGTGACAGGCCCTTACTATGGCTACACCTTC
few	TRBJ2-1	NA	TRBV5-4	CASSLASGTTYNEQFF	TGTGCCAGCAGCTTGGCTTCGGGGACCACCTACAATGAGCAGTTCTTC
few	TRBJ1-1	NA	TRBV2	CASSGGGAGTEAFF	TGTGCCAGCAGTGGGGGGGGCGCAGGTACTGAAGCTTTCTTT
few	TRBJ2-5	NA	TRBV7-8	CASSLATGGGAETQYF	TGTGCCAGCAGCTTAGCGACGGGAGGGGGCGCGGAGACCCAGTACTTC
many	TRBJ1-3	NA	TRBV28	CASRFGAEGNTIYF	TGTGCCAGCCGGTTCGGGGCGGAGGGAAACACCATATATTTT
many	TRBJ2-3	TRBD2	TRBV7-2	CASSLAGGTTDTQYF	TGTGCCAGCAGCTTAGCGGGAGGGACCACAGATACGCAGTATTTT
many	TRBJ2-5	TRBD2	TRBV12-3/TRBV12-4	CASSFASGGQETQYF	TGTGCCAGCAGTTTCGCTAGCGGGGGCCAAGAGACCCAGTACTTC
few	TRBJ2-5	NA	TRBV12-3/TRBV12-4	CASSPGIDQETQYF	TGTGCCAGCAGTCCAGGGATCGACCAAGAGACCCAGTACTTC
many	TRBJ2-7	TRBD1	TRBV4-1	CASSLIPGQGPYEQYF	TGCGCCAGCAGCCTCATCCCGGGACAGGGGCCCTACGAGCAGTACTTC
many	TRBJ1-1	NA	TRBV7-2	CASSLGGVGAFF	TGTGCCAGCAGCTTAGGTGGGGTGGGTGCTTTCTTT
many	TRBJ2-7	NA	TRBV11-2	CASRESSYEQYF	TGTGCCAGCAGGGAGAGCTCCTACGAGCAGTACTTC